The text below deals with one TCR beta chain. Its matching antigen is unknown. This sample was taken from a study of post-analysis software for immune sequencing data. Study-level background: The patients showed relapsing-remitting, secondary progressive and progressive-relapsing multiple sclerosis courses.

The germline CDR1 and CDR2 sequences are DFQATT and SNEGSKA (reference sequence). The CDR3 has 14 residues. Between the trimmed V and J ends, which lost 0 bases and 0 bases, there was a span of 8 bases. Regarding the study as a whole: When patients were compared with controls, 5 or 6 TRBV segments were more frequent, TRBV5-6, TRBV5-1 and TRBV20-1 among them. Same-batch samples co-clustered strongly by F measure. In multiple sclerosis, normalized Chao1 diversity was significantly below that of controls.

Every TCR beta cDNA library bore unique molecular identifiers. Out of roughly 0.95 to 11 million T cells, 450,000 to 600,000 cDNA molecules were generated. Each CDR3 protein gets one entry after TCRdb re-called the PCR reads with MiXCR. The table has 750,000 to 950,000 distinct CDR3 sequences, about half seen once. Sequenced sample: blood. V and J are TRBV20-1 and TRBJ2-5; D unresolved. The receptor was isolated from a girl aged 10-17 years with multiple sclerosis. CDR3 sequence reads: CSARDASNQETQYF. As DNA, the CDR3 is TGCAGTGCTAGAGATGCGAGTAACCAAGAGACCCAGTACTTC.